This TCR beta chain was captured by sequencing in a study of spatial heterogeneity in lung cancer. On the study more broadly: Across tumor regions, counts of TCR transcripts showed a strong correlation with a T cell module score derived from matched bulk RNA-seq. Each distinct TCR and UMI combination averaged more than ten appearances in raw reads. Regarding the study as a whole: It was found that expanded intratumoral alpha and beta TCR counts tracked tumor mutation counts.

This clonotype was counted only a few times. Its antigen remains unidentified. Via MiXCR, TCRdb re-called the 5' RACE reads, giving one row per CDR3 protein. The data contain 9,500 to 11,000 distinct CDR3 sequences, 8% of them singletons. The sample's time point: sample taken at primary tumor resection. The donors were fewer than 80 patients with non-small cell lung cancer that was early-stage and untreated. Whole RNA, isolated from tumor, nontumor lung or frozen PBMC, was sequenced without prior sorting. This material consisted of lung tumor tissue, taken at surgery. This sequence was found in a male donor with early-stage non-small cell lung cancer.

CDR3 amino acids: CASSQDLNTEAFF. CDR3 bases: TGCGCCAGCAGCCAAGACTTGAACACTGAAGCTTTCTTT. The V call is TRBV4-3, the J call TRBJ1-1; D ambiguous. Trimming removed 0 bases from V and 0 bases from J, with 2 bases in between. The CDR3 covers 13 residues. CDR1 LGHNA and CDR2 YSLEER come from the germline V gene.